Sequencing of this TCR beta chain was carried out in a study of technical replicates of blood from several donors. Deletions cut 6 bases from V and 4 bases from J, with 8 bases between. The germline V gene encodes CDR1 DFQATT and CDR2 SNEGSKA (reference sequence). The CDR3 consists of 11 residues. Using immunoSEQ multiplex PCR, the repertoire was profiled, and TCRdb retains in-frame clones only, with some absent. The data show fewer than 100,000 clones, 90% to 97% seen once. Sequenced material: T cells isolated from PBMCs. This sequence originates from a human donor in good health. The chain employs TRBV20-1 and TRBJ2-3; D not certain. In DNA, the CDR3 is TGCAGTGCCGTGGCATCAGATACGCAGTATTTT. Its protein product is CSAVASDTQYF.